A single sample is the source of the 4 T cell receptor beta chains below, sequenced in a study of T-cell memory formation after mild COVID-19 (dated by TCRdb to the early 2020s). Library method: 5' RACE. TCRdb lists the instrument as Illumina NovaSeq 6000. In-frame beta chains were kept once TCRdb had trimmed the public reads at Q25 with fastp and called clones with MiXCR. Every entry covers one CDR3 protein and lists the most common genes and DNA from its rows. The sample table records about half a million distinct CDR3 sequences; about 20% of these occur just once. Around an eighth of the sample comes from the top ten. Material: PBMCs or a T cell subset sorted from them (not recorded which). The source of these receptors is an adult woman who had mild COVID-19 (a few samples of this study predate the infection). The sample titles of this study are shuffled in the database, so cell type and time point are left out; the donor was told from shared clones.

This clonotype was observed at least ten times. The chain links TRBV12-3 or TRBV12-4 to TRBJ1-5; D gene ambiguous. The CDR3 has 15 amino acids. Trimming stripped 5 bases from V and 5 bases from J, with 16 bases between. The CDR3, as DNA: TGTGCCAGCAGTCGCCCCGAGGACGGGGATCAGCCCCAGCATTTT. This encodes CASSRPEDGDQPQHF.

The chain employs TRBV15 and TRBJ2-3, with 10 bases aligning to TRBD2. CDR1 and CDR2 from the germline V gene are LNHNV and YYDKDF (reference sequence). Trimming removed 0 bases from V and 2 bases from J; junction bases left unmatched: 8. This CDR3 is 18 amino acids long. The CDR3 DNA sequence: TGTGCCACCAGCAGAGAGGGGAATCTAGCGGGGGACACAGATACGCAGTATTTT. The encoded protein is CATSREGNLAGDTDTQYF.

This clonotype was seen only a few times. The rearrangement links TRBV25-1 to TRBJ1-2; possibly TRBD1 for D (6 bases). This CDR3 is 14 amino acids long. Trimming cost V 6 bases and J 6 bases, with 17 bases left between them. Germline-derived CDR1 and CDR2 are MGHDK and SYGVNS. CDR3: CASSPQGMKNGYTF. DNA for the CDR3: TGTGCCAGCAGCCCACAGGGAATGAAGAATGGCTACACCTTC.

This chain connects TRBV5-1 to TRBJ2-4, with 10 bases aligning to TRBD1. The germline V gene encodes CDR1 SGHRS and CDR2 YFSETQ. Trimming at V came to 5 bases and at J to 6 bases, leaving 8 bases not matched to a gene. The CDR3 runs to 15 residues. The CDR3 here is CASSPPGQGLNIQYF. The CDR3 DNA sequence: TGCGCCAGCAGTCCACCGGGACAGGGGCTAAACATTCAGTACTTC.